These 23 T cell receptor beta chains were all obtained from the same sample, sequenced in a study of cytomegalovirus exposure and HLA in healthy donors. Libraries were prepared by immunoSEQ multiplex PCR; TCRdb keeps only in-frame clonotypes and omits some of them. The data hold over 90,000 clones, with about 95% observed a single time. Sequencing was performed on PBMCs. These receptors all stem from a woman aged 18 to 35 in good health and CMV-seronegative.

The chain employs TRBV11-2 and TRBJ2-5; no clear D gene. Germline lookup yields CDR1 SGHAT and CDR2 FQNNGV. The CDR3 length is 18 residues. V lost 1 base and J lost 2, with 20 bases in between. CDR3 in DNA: TGTGCCAGCAGCTTAGGGCTAATTGTCGCGGCCCATCAAGAGACCCAGTACTTC. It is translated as CASSLGLIVAAHQETQYF. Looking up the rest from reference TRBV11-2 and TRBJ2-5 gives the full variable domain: EAGVAQSPRYKIIEKRQSVAFWCNPISGHATLYWYQQILGQGPKLLIQFQNNGVVDDSQLPKDRFSAERLKGVDSTLKIQPAKLEDSAVYLCASSLGLIVAAHQETQYFGPGTRLLVL.

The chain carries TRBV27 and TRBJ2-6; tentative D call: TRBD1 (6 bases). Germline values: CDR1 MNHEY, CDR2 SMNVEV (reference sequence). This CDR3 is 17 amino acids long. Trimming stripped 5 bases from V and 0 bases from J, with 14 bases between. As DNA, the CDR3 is TGTGCCAGCAGTACGACAGGCATTTACTCTGGGGCCAACGTCCTGACTTTC. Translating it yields CASSTTGIYSGANVLTF.

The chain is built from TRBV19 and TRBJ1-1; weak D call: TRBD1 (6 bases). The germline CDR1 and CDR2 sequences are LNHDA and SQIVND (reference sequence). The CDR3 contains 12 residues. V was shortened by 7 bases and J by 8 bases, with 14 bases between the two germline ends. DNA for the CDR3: TGTGCCAGTACCCCGATAACAGGGGAAGCTTTCTTT. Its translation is CASTPITGEAFF.

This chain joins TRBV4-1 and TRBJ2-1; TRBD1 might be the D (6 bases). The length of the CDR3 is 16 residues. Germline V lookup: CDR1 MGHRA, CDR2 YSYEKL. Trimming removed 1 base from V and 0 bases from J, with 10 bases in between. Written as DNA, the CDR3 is TGCGCCAGCAGCCAAGTCCAGGGGACCTCCTACAATGAGCAGTTCTTC. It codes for CASSQVQGTSYNEQFF.

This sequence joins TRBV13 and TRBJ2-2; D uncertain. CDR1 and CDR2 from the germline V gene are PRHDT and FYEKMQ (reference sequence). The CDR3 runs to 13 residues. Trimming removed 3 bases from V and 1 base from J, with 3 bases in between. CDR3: CASSFMNTGELFF. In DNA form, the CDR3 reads TGTGCCAGCAGCTTTATGAACACCGGGGAGCTGTTTTTT.

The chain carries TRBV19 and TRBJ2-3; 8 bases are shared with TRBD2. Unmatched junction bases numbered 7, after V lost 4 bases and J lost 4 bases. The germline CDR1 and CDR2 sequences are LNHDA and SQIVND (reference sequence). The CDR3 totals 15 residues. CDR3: CASSTRTSRPDTQYF. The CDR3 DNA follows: TGTGCCAGTAGTACGCGGACTAGCAGACCAGATACGCAGTATTTT.

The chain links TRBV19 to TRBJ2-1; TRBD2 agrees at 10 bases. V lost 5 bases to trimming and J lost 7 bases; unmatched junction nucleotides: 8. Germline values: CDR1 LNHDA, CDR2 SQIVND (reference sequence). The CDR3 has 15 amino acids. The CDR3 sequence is CASSLLAGAGNEQFF. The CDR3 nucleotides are TGTGCCAGTAGTCTTCTAGCGGGGGCAGGTAATGAGCAGTTCTTC.

The chain's CDR3 is CASSDRISGANVLTF. The CDR3 DNA is TGTGCCAGCAGTGACAGGATCTCTGGGGCCAACGTCCTGACTTTC. The chain carries TRBV2 and TRBJ2-6; no firm D call. CDR1 is SNHLY and CDR2 is FYNNEI in the germline V gene. The CDR3 length is 15 residues. V gave up 3 bases and J gave up 0 bases, with 6 bases separating them.

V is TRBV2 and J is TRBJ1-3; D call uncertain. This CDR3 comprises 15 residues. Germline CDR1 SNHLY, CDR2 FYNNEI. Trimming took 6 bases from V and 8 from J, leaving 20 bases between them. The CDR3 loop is CASRPLGAPEDTIYF. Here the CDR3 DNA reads TGTGCCAGCAGGCCCCTAGGTGCTCCCGAGGACACCATATATTTT. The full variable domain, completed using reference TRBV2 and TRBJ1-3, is EPEVTQTPSHQVTQMGQEVILRCVPISNHLYFYWYRQILGQKVEFLVSFYNNEISEKSEIFDDQFSVERPDGSNFTLKIRSTKLEDSAMYFCASRPLGAPEDTIYFGEGSWLTVV.

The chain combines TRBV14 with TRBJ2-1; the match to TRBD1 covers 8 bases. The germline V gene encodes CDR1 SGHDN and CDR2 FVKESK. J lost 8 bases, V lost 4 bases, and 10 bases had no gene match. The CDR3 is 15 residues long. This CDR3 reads CASSPGQGIGHEQFF. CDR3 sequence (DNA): TGTGCCAGCAGCCCCGGACAGGGTATCGGACATGAGCAGTTCTTC.

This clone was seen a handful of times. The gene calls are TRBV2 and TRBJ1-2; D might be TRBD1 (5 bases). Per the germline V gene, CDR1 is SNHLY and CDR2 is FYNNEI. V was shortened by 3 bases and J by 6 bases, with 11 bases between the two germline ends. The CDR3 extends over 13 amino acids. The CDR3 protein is CASSDGQIHGYTF. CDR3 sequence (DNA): TGTGCCAGCAGTGACGGACAAATCCATGGCTACACCTTC.

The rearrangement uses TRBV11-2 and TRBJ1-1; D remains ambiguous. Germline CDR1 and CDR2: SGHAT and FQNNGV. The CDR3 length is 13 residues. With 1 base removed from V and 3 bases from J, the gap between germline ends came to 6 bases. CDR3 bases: TGTGCCAGCAGCTTAGCCAGTTACACTGAAGCTTTCTTT. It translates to CASSLASYTEAFF.

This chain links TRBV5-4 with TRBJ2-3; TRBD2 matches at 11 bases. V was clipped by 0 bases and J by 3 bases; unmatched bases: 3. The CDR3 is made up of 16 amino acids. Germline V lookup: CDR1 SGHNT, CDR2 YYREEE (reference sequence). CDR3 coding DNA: TGTGCCAGCAGCTTGGGTGTAGCGGGGGGGACAGATACGCAGTATTTT. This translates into CASSLGVAGGTDTQYF.

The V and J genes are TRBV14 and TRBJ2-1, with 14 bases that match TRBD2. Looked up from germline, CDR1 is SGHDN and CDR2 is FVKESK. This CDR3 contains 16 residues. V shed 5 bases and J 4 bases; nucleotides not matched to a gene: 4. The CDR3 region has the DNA TGTGCCAGCAGCTGGGGACTAGCGGGAGTGTACAATGAGCAGTTCTTC. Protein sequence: CASSWGLAGVYNEQFF.

CDR3 in DNA: TGTGCCAGCAGGCTTGAGAGCGCAACTAATGAAAAACTGTTTTTT. Translation gives CASRLESATNEKLFF. This chain links TRBV4-2 with TRBJ1-4; no firm D call. CDR1 is LGHNA and CDR2 is YNFKEQ in the germline V gene. With 6 bases removed from V and 0 bases from J, the gap between germline ends came to 11 bases. The CDR3 covers 15 residues.

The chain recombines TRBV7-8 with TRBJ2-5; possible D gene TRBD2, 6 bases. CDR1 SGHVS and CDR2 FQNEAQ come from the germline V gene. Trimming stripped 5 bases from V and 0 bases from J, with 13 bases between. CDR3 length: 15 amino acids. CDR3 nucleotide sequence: TGTGCCAGCAGCCCCAGGACTACTTACCAAGAGACCCAGTACTTC. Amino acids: CASSPRTTYQETQYF.

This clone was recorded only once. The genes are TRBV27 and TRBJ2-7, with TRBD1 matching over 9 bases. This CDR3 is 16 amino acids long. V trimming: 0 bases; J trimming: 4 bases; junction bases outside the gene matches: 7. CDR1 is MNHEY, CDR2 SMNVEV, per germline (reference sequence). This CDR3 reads CASSLSYLGQGYEQYF. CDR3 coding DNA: TGTGCCAGCAGTTTATCCTACTTGGGACAGGGTTACGAGCAGTACTTC.

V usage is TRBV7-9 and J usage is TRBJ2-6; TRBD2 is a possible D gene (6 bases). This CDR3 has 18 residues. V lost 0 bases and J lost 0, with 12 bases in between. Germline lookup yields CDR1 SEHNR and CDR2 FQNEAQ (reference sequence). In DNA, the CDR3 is TGTGCCAGCAGCTTAGCACCGGGACTCCGCTCTGGGGCCAACGTCCTGACTTTC. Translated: CASSLAPGLRSGANVLTF.

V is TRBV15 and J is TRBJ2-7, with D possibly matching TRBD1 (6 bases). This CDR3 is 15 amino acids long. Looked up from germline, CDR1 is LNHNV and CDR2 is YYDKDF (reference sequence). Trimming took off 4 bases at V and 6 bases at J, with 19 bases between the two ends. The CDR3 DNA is TGTGCCACCAGCACCGAGGGACAATCCTCGCGCGAGCAGTACTTC. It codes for CATSTEGQSSREQYF.

CDR3 DNA: TGCGCCAGCAGCCAAGATGGAGCAGGCGGGAATGAAAAACTGTTTTTT. This codes for CASSQDGAGGNEKLFF. The chain couples TRBV4-3 to TRBJ1-4, with no clear D. V was trimmed by 0 bases and J by 5 bases, leaving 13 bases between them. This CDR3 is 16 amino acids long. The germline V gene has CDR1 LGHNA and CDR2 YSLEER.

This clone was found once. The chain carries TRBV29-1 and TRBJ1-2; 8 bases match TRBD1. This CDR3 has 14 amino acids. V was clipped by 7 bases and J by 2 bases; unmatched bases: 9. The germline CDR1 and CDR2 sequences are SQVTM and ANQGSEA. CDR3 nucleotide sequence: TGCAGCGCCCAGTCGGGGACAGGAAACTATGGCTACACCTTC. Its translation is CSAQSGTGNYGYTF.

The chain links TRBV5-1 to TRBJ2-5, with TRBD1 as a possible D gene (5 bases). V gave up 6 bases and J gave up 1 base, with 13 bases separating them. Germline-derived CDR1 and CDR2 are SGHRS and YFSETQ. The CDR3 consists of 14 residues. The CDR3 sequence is CASKSGATQETQYF. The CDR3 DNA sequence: TGCGCCAGCAAGTCTGGGGCAACCCAAGAGACCCAGTACTTC.

The CDR3 region has the DNA TGCGCCAGCAGCTTGGCCCCCGGGACAGGGGAGGGCTACACCTTC. Amino acid sequence: CASSLAPGTGEGYTF. V is TRBV5-1 and J is TRBJ1-2, with 10 bases fitting TRBD1. J was trimmed by 8 bases and V by 0 bases; bases with no gene match: 7. The CDR3 length is 15 residues. Germline V gene lookup returns CDR1 SGHRS and CDR2 YFSETQ.